This T cell receptor beta chain was found in a study of PD-L1 blockade in urothelial cancer. The overall study: In the patient group, about 85% of the roughly 29 were males with bladder-origin urothelial cancer.

Generated by immunoSEQ multiplex PCR, the TCRdb table keeps only in-frame clones and is missing some. The repertoire holds over 75,000 clones, 89% seen once, with roughly 0.99% in the top ten. This clone was recorded only once. The germline V and J ends were trimmed by 3 bases and 5 bases, with 13 bases remaining between them. The CDR3 extends over 14 amino acids. Germline V gene lookup returns CDR1 MDHEN and CDR2 SYDVKM. Time point reported: pretreatment peripheral blood. This specimen consisted of PBMCs, obtained around atezolizumab (anti-PD-L1) treatment. The receptor's source is an elderly woman with urothelial cancer. The chain has TRBV28 and TRBJ2-5, with TRBD2 as a possible D gene (5 bases). This CDR3 is CASSFGGSWETQYF. CDR3 sequence (DNA): TGTGCCAGCAGTTTCGGTGGGAGTTGGGAGACCCAGTACTTC.